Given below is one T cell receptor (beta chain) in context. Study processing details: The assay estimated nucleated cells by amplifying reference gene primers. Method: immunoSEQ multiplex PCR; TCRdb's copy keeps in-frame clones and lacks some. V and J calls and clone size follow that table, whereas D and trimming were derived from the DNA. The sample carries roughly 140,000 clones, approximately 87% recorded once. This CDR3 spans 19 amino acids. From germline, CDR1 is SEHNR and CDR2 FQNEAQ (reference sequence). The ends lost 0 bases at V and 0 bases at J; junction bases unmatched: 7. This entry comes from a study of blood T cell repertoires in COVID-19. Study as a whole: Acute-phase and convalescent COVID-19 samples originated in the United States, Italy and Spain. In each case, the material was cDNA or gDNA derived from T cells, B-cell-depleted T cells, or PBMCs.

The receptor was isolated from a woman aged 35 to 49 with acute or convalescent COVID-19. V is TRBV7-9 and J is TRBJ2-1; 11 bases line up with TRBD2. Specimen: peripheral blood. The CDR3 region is CASSLAGGGLAASYNEQFF. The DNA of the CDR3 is TGTGCCAGCAGCTTAGCGGGAGGGGGACTAGCGGCCTCCTACAATGAGCAGTTCTTC.